This T cell receptor (beta chain) was recorded in a study of cytomegalovirus exposure and HLA in healthy donors. V lost 8 bases and J 0 bases, leaving 4 bases between the germline ends. Per germline, CDR1 MNHEY and CDR2 SMNVEV (reference sequence). The CDR3 length is 12 residues. This clone was seen only a few times. The PCR had 60 Vbeta and 13 Jbeta primers. Sequencing was performed with immunoSEQ multiplex PCR; in TCRdb, only in-frame clones are kept and a portion is missing. This sample yields about 190,000 clones, of which around four fifths are seen a single time; about 0.84% belongs to the top ten.

This receptor was taken from a woman aged 18-29 years in good health and CMV-seronegative. Input material: PBMCs. The V call is TRBV27, the J call TRBJ2-2; D remains unclear. CDR3 nucleotides: TGTGCCAGCGGCACGAACACCGGGGAGCTGTTTTTT. Translating it yields CASGTNTGELFF.